This T cell receptor (beta chain) came from a study of tissue T cells after allogeneic stem cell transplantation. General observations from the study: Some tissue clones might be persisting host cells; their alloreactivity or antigen specificity was not determined. Sampling depth was limited, and the cohort was small and clinically varied.

Clones were read by immunoSEQ multiplex PCR, and TCRdb kept only the in-frame ones, dropping some. This table has a few thousand clones, 45% to 50% appearing once. The time point: mouse harvest day 14 after allogeneic transplant. Each mouse received 10^7 T-cell-depleted marrow cells plus 10^6 splenic CD5+ T cells by tail vein. B6 (H2b) cells into BALB/c (H2d) mice; tissues taken at day 7 or 14. CDR1 and CDR2 (germline): SGHSA, FRNQAP. Trimming stripped 1 base from V and 6 bases from J, with 7 bases between. The CDR3 runs to 12 residues. This clone is deemed large. The target antigen is unknown. Gene names refer to mouse genes. The read stops 1 residue short of the end of the CDR3; the missing end is completed from the germline J gene.

This clonotype was obtained from a female BALB/c mouse given C57BL/6 T cells with graft-versus-host disease after an allogeneic hematopoietic cell transplant. The specimen sequenced was gut tissue. This chain uses TRBV16 with TRBJ2-7, with D unclear. CDR3 DNA, as far as it was read: TGTGCAAGCAGCTTAGGGAACAGTGAACAGTAC. Residues: CASSLGNSEQY. The complete CDR3 sequence is CASSLGNSEQYF.